This T cell receptor (beta chain) was found in a study of T cell responses to AZD1222 COVID-19 vaccine. This clone came up once. At the DNA level, this CDR3 is encoded by other sequences in the same sample as well. V lost 0 bases, J lost 4 bases, and 11 bases lay in between. This CDR3 region has 15 residues. CDR1 and CDR2 from the germline V gene are SGHRS and YFSETQ. The protocol was immunoSEQ multiplex PCR, while the TCRdb copy is restricted to in-frame clones and leaves out a portion. The repertoire holds 40,000 to 45,000 clones, with around 77% as singletons. The sequence came from an adult who received the MenACWY meningococcal vaccine as a control. The source was peripheral blood, collected 28 days after the second dose of the MenACWY control vaccine. J is TRBJ1-5 and V is TRBV5-1; D not resolved. The CDR3 loop reads CASSLDGPDNQPQHF. The DNA of the CDR3 is TGCGCCAGCAGCTTGGACGGGCCCGATAATCAGCCCCAGCATTTT.